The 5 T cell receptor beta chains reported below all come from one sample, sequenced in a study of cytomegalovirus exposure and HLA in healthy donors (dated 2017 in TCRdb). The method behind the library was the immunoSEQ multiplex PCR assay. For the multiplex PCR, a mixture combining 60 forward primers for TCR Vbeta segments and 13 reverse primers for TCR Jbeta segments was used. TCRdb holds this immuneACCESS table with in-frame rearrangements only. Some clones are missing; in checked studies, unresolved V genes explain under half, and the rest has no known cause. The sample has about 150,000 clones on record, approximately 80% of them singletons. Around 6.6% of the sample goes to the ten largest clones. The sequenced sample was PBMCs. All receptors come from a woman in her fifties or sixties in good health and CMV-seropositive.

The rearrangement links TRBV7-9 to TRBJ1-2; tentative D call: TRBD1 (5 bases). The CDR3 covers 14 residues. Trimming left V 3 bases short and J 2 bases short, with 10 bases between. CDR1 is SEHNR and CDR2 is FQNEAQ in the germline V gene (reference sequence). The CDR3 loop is CASSLAQVNYGYTF. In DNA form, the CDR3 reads TGTGCCAGCAGCTTGGCACAGGTAAACTATGGCTACACCTTC.

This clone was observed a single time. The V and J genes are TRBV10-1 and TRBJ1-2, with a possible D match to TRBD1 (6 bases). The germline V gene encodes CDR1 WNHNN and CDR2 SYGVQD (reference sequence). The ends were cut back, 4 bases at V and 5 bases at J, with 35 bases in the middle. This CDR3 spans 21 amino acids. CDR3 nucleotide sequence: TGCGCCAGCAGTGCCTCCACCCCCCCAAAGAAAAAAATAAATACAGGGTATGGCTACACCTTC. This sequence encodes CASSASTPPKKKINTGYGYTF.

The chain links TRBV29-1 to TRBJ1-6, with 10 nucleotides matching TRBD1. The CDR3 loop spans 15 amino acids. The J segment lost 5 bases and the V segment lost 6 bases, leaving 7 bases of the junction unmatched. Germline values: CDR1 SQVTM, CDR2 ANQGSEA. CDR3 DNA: TGCAGCGTCAGTTCCGGGACAGGGGATAATTCACCCCTCCACTTT. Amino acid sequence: CSVSSGTGDNSPLHF.

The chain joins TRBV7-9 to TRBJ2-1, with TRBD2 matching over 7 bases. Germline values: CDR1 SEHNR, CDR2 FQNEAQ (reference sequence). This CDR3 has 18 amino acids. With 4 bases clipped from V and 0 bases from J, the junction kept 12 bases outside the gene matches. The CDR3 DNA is TGTGCCAGCAGCTCCCCTATTCTAGCGGAGAGCTCCTACAATGAGCAGTTCTTC. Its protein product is CASSSPILAESSYNEQFF.

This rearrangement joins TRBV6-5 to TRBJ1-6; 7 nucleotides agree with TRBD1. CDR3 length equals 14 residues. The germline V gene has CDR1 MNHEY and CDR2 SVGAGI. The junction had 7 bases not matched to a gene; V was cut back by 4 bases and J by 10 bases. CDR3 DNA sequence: TGTGCCAGCAGTTTATGGGACAGCCGGTCACCCCTCCACTTT. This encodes CASSLWDSRSPLHF.